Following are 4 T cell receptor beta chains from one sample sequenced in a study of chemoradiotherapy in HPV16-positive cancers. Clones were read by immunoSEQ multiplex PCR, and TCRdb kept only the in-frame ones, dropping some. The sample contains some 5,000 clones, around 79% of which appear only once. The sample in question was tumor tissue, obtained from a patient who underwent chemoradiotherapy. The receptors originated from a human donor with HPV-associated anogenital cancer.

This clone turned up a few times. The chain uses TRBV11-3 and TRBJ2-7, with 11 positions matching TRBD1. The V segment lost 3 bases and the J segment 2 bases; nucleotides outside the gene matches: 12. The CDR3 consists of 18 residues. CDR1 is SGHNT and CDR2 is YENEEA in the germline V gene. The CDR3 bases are TGTGCCAGCAGCTTTCCGGGACAGGGGGAAAATCCAACCTACGAGCAGTACTTC. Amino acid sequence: CASSFPGQGENPTYEQYF. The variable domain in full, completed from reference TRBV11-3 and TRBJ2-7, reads EAGVVQSPRYKIIEKKQPVAFWCNPISGHNTLYWYLQNLGQGPELLIRYENEEAVDDSQLPKDRFSAERLKGVDSTLKIQPAELGDSAVYLCASSFPGQGENPTYEQYFGPGTRLTVT.

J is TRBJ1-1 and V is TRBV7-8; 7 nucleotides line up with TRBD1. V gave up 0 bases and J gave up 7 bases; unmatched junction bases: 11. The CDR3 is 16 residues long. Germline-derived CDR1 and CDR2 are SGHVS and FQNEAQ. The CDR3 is CASSLAIGRGQVEAFF. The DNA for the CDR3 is TGTGCCAGCAGCTTAGCGATTGGGAGGGGGCAGGTTGAAGCTTTCTTT.

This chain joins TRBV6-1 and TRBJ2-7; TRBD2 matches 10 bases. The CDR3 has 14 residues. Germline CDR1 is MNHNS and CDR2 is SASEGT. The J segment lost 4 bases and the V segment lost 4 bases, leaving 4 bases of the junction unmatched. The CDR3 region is CASSVLAGEYEQYF. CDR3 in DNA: TGTGCCAGCAGTGTCCTAGCGGGAGAGTACGAGCAGTACTTC.

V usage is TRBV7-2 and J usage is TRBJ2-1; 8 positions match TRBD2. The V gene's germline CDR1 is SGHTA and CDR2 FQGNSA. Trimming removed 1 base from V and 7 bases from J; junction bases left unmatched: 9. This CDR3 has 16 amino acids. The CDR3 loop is CASSLVSSGGINEQFF. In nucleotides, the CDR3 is TGTGCCAGCAGCTTAGTGAGCAGCGGGGGAATTAATGAGCAGTTCTTC.